Shown below are 27 T cell receptor beta chains from a single sample sequenced in a study of response to subunit inactivated influenza vaccine. TCRdb fed the RT-PCR reads into MiXCR, producing one record per CDR3 protein. This repertoire shows 450,000 to 600,000 distinct CDR3 sequences, approximately 16% found once; its top ten account for 2.5% to 3.5%. The source was CD4+ T cells sorted from PBMCs, collected roughly 24 months after vaccination. The receptor set was obtained from a man aged 45 to 75 who received an inactivated influenza vaccine.

Ten or more counts support this clonotype. The chain combines TRBV29-1 with TRBJ2-7; D is unclear. CDR1 SQVTM and CDR2 ANQGSEA come from the germline V gene. The ends were cut back, 3 bases at V and 3 bases at J, with 15 bases in the middle. The CDR3 has 14 amino acids. The CDR3 protein is CSVDKPPGVYEQYF. The CDR3, as DNA: TGCAGCGTTGATAAGCCCCCTGGAGTCTACGAGCAGTACTTC.

The chain is built from TRBV25-1 and TRBJ2-7; D gene unclear. The V gene's germline CDR1 is MGHDK and CDR2 SYGVNS. V was cut by 4 bases and J by 3 bases, with 10 bases left in between. The CDR3 extends over 13 amino acids. The CDR3: CASSAYGDYEQYF. CDR3 DNA sequence: TGTGCCAGCAGTGCGTACGGAGACTACGAGCAGTACTTC.

The J gene is TRBJ2-1, the V gene TRBV20-1; 12 nucleotides match TRBD2. Looked up from germline, CDR1 is DFQATT and CDR2 is SNEGSKA (reference sequence). CDR3 size: 14 residues. After removal of 4 bases from V and 5 bases from J, the junction contained 3 bases not matched to a gene. The CDR3 DNA reads as TGCAGTGCTAAGGGACTAGCGGGTCACAATGAGCAGTTCTTC. The encoded protein is CSAKGLAGHNEQFF.

This clonotype was counted a few times. This rearrangement joins TRBV5-5 to TRBJ1-1, with no clear D. The CDR3 covers 16 residues. Germline loops: CDR1 SGHKS, CDR2 YYEKEE (reference sequence). Trimming removed 2 bases at V and 1 base at J, with 15 bases between. The CDR3 DNA reads TGTGCCAGCAGCTTATCCGGACGAGGAGGGAACACTGAAGCTTTCTTT. Its translation: CASSLSGRGGNTEAFF.

This clonotype has a handful of counts. The genes are TRBV29-1 and TRBJ1-5; TRBD1 might be the D (5 bases). The V gene lost 6 bases and the J gene lost 6 bases, with 15 bases spanning the gap. Germline V gene sequence: CDR1 SQVTM, CDR2 ANQGSEA. CDR3 length equals 13 residues. CDR3 sequence (DNA): TGCAGCGTCGCACAGGTTTTGGGTCAGCCCCAGCATTTT. This encodes CSVAQVLGQPQHF.

The rearrangement uses TRBV7-8 and TRBJ2-4; D gene unclear. This CDR3 region has 16 residues. Germline V CDR1 and CDR2: SGHVS, FQNEAQ. V lost 2 bases and J 0 bases, leaving 11 bases between the germline ends. In nucleotides, the CDR3 is TGTGCCAGCAGCTTATCGGCACCTTTAGCCAAAAACATTCAGTACTTC. As protein: CASSLSAPLAKNIQYF.

This clonotype was seen ten or more times. V and J are TRBV29-1 and TRBJ2-3, with no clear D. The ends were cut back, 3 bases at V and 2 bases at J, with 12 bases in the middle. Germline V CDR1 and CDR2: SQVTM, ANQGSEA. This CDR3 contains 14 residues. The CDR3 DNA sequence: TGCAGCGTTGAGGGCAGTCAGCCCACAGATACGCAGTATTTT. It is translated as CSVEGSQPTDTQYF.

This clonotype was found many times. The gene calls are TRBV10-3 and TRBJ1-6; D is unclear. The CDR3 has 14 amino acids. The germline CDR1 and CDR2 sequences are ENHRY and SYGVKD. V lost 0 bases to trimming and J lost 8 bases, with 8 bases between them. This CDR3 reads CAISESNIYSPLHF. The CDR3 nucleotides read TGTGCCATCAGTGAGTCAAACATATATTCACCCCTCCACTTT.

This chain uses TRBV6-2 or TRBV6-3 with TRBJ2-1; unclear D gene. The ends were cut back, 4 bases at V and 9 bases at J, with 10 bases in the middle. The CDR3 length is 12 residues. Germline CDR1 MNHEY, CDR2 SVGEGT. CDR3 residues: CASSSQSSEQFF. CDR3 DNA: TGTGCCAGCAGTTCCCAGAGTAGTGAGCAGTTCTTC.

The chain joins TRBV7-9 to TRBJ2-1, with D maybe TRBD1 (5 bases). Germline loops: CDR1 SEHNR, CDR2 FQNEAQ (reference sequence). The CDR3 spans 14 residues. Trimming removed 5 bases at V and 5 bases at J, with 13 bases between. This CDR3 reads CASSPKQVNNEQFF. CDR3 nucleotide sequence: TGTGCCAGCAGCCCAAAACAGGTGAACAATGAGCAGTTCTTC.

This clonotype was detected ten times or more. The gene calls are TRBV12-3 or TRBV12-4 and TRBJ2-7, with D hard to call. The CDR3 is made up of 13 amino acids. Trimming pared 1 base from V and 2 bases from J, leaving 6 bases between. The CDR3 sequence: CASSLGATYEQYF. The CDR3 DNA is TGTGCCAGCAGTTTAGGGGCTACCTACGAGCAGTACTTC.

This clonotype was seen ten or more times. V is TRBV5-1 and J is TRBJ2-5, with 8 positions matching TRBD2. The V gene end was trimmed by 4 bases and the J gene end by 4 bases; junction bases not matched to a gene: 12. Germline values: CDR1 SGHRS, CDR2 YFSETQ. The CDR3 is made up of 16 amino acids. CDR3 nucleotide sequence: TGCGCCAGCAGCAGTCGGAAGCGGGGGCAGGGAGAGACCCAGTACTTC. Amino acids: CASSSRKRGQGETQYF.

This clonotype was recorded at least ten times. V and J are TRBV7-2 and TRBJ2-3, with TRBD2 matching over 11 bases. The CDR3 is made up of 15 amino acids. Germline values: CDR1 SGHTA, CDR2 FQGNSA. J was trimmed by 5 bases and V by 5 bases; bases with no gene match: 6. The CDR3 reads CASSVTSGIRDTQYF. The CDR3 nucleotides are TGTGCCAGCAGCGTGACTAGCGGGATTAGAGATACGCAGTATTTT.

The gene calls are TRBV7-9 and TRBJ2-7, with 13 bases lining up with TRBD2. The CDR3 is 16 residues long. J lost 3 bases, V lost 5 bases, and 7 bases had no gene match. In germline, CDR1 is SEHNR, CDR2 FQNEAQ (reference sequence). CDR3 nucleotides: TGTGCCAGCAGCCCCGGGACTAGCGGGGACGACTACGAGCAGTACTTC. Amino acids: CASSPGTSGDDYEQYF.

In this sample, this clonotype turned up a few times. The chain is built from TRBV20-1 and TRBJ2-3, with 13 bases that match TRBD2. There are 15 residues in the CDR3. In germline, CDR1 is DFQATT, CDR2 SNEGSKA (reference sequence). Trimming took 6 bases from V and 4 from J; bases not matched to a gene: 7. Written as DNA, the CDR3 is TGCAGTGCGACCGGGACTAGCGGGGACTCAGATACGCAGTATTTT. It translates to CSATGTSGDSDTQYF.

V and J are TRBV9 and TRBJ1-1; D remains unclear. The germline V gene has CDR1 SGDLS and CDR2 YYNGEE. Trimming removed 3 bases from V and 1 base from J, with 7 bases in between. The CDR3 has 13 amino acids. Here the CDR3 reads CASSGGWNTEAFF. The CDR3 bases are TGTGCCAGCAGCGGAGGATGGAACACTGAAGCTTTCTTT.

A word on this clonotype: A much more abundant neighbour one base away suggests this may be a read error. The V gene is TRBV29-1, the J gene TRBJ2-1; TRBD1 matches at 7 bases. V shed 6 bases and J 4 bases; nucleotides not matched to a gene: 12. The CDR3 runs to 15 residues. Germline V gene sequence: CDR1 SQVTM, CDR2 ANQGSEA. The CDR3 DNA is TGCAGCGTGCACCCCCGGACAGGCTTTTACAATGAGCAGTTCTTC. Protein: CSVHPRTGFYNEQFF.

This clonotype was recorded a few times. The CDR3 DNA reads as TGTGCCAGCTCACCATCCCAAGGGCAGACCCAGTACTTC. Its translation is CASSPSQGQTQYF. The chain recombines TRBV18 with TRBJ2-5; D gene unclear. CDR3 size: 13 residues. The V end was cut by 2 bases, the J end by 6 bases, with 10 bases between. CDR1 is KGHSH, CDR2 LQKENI, per germline.

The chain uses TRBV15 and TRBJ1-2; D unresolved. The CDR3 spans 13 residues. CDR1 and CDR2 from the germline V gene are LNHNV and YYDKDF (reference sequence). V was trimmed by 0 bases and J by 5 bases, leaving 7 bases between them. CDR3 protein: CATSRDPGYGYTF. The CDR3 DNA is TGTGCCACCAGCAGAGATCCTGGGTATGGCTACACCTTC.

This clonotype was seen a handful of times. This chain joins TRBV27 and TRBJ2-1; TRBD2 agrees at 10 bases. Trimming removed 5 bases from V and 10 bases from J; junction bases left unmatched: 11. The CDR3 is made up of 15 amino acids. CDR1 and CDR2 (germline): MNHEY, SMNVEV (reference sequence). CDR3 sequence (DNA): TGTGCCAGCAGTCGGGCATTTTTAGCGGGAGGCGAGCAGTTCTTC. Its protein product is CASSRAFLAGGEQFF.

This clonotype was seen a handful of times. This rearrangement joins TRBV20-1 to TRBJ1-1; D is perhaps TRBD1 (6 bases). Per germline, CDR1 DFQATT and CDR2 SNEGSKA (reference sequence). V was cut by 0 bases and J by 7 bases, with 12 bases left in between. The CDR3 length is 13 residues. In DNA form, the CDR3 reads TGCAGTGCTAGAGATAAAGGACAGAGTGAAGCTTTCTTT. This translates into CSARDKGQSEAFF.

In this sample, this clonotype turned up a few times. The genes are TRBV5-6 and TRBJ2-7; a possible D gene is TRBD2 (6 bases). Germline V lookup: CDR1 SGHDT, CDR2 YYEEEE. Trimming left V 6 bases short and J 5 bases short, with 21 bases between. The CDR3 is 15 residues long. The CDR3 is CASTLGGLLWDEQYF. Written as DNA, the CDR3 is TGTGCCAGCACCCTTGGGGGGTTACTGTGGGACGAGCAGTACTTC.

V usage is TRBV6-5 and J usage is TRBJ1-5, with 7 positions matching TRBD1. There are 14 residues in the CDR3. V shed 0 bases, J shed 7 bases, and the junction held 3 bases outside the gene matches. Germline loops: CDR1 MNHEY, CDR2 SVGAGI. Written as DNA, the CDR3 is TGTGCCAGCAGTTACTCGGGGACAGAACAGCCCCAGCATTTT. This gives the protein CASSYSGTEQPQHF.

This clonotype has only a few counts. The chain employs TRBV10-3 and TRBJ2-3, with 10 bases matching TRBD2. V shed 6 bases and J 3 bases; nucleotides not matched to a gene: 6. The germline V gene has CDR1 ENHRY and CDR2 SYGVKD. The CDR3 contains 15 residues. Written as DNA, the CDR3 is TGTGCCATCAGCTATACTAGCGGGGATACAGATACGCAGTATTTT. It encodes CAISYTSGDTDTQYF.

This clonotype came up a few times. The chain joins TRBV27 to TRBJ1-2; D is uncertain. Germline assignment: CDR1 MNHEY and CDR2 SMNVEV (reference sequence). With 2 bases removed from V and 4 bases from J, the gap between germline ends came to 8 bases. CDR3 length equals 13 residues. DNA of the CDR3: TGTGCCAGCAGTTTAAAGGGCTCCTATGGCTACACCTTC. It specifies CASSLKGSYGYTF.

This clonotype was seen many times. The chain recombines TRBV5-1 with TRBJ1-1; tentative D call: TRBD1 (5 bases). V lost 0 bases to trimming and J lost 0 bases, with 9 bases between them. The CDR3 loop spans 15 amino acids. Germline V gene sequence: CDR1 SGHRS, CDR2 YFSETQ. The CDR3: CASSLDGTVNTEAFF. CDR3 coding DNA: TGCGCCAGCAGCTTGGATGGGACGGTGAACACTGAAGCTTTCTTT.

This clonotype has a count of ten or more. CDR3 sequence: CASSLLGGAGEQFF. The CDR3 DNA reads as TGTGCCAGCAGCCTCCTAGGGGGGGCGGGGGAGCAGTTCTTC. The chain employs TRBV14 and TRBJ2-1, with D tentatively TRBD2 (7 bases). V was clipped by 4 bases and J by 10 bases, with 17 bases between them. The germline V gene has CDR1 SGHDN and CDR2 FVKESK. The CDR3 extends over 14 amino acids.